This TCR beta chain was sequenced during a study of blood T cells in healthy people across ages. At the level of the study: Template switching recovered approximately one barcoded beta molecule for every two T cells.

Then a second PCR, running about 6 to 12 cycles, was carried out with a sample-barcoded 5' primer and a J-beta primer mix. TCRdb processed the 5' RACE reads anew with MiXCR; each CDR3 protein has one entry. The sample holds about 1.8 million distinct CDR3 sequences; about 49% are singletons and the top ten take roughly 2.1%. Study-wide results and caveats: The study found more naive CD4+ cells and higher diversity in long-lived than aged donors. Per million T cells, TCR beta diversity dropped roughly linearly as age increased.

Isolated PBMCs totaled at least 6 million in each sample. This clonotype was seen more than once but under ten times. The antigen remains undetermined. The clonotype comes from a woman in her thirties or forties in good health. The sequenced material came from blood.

DNA of the CDR3: TGTGCCAACGGGGGGCCGTCATATGGCTACACCTTC. Its protein is CANGGPSYGYTF. The rearrangement links TRBV28 to TRBJ1-2; D is possibly TRBD1 (6 bases). Germline V gene data show CDR1 as MDHEN and CDR2 as SYDVKM. The CDR3 runs to 12 residues. Between the trimmed V and J ends, which lost 10 bases and 5 bases, there was a span of 14 bases.